The sequence of this T cell receptor (beta chain) was determined in a study of T cell repertoires in cytomegalovirus infection. Overall study context: HLA-B-restricted CMV epitopes that are well studied were used alongside recently identified HLA-C-restricted ones. Indicated by public TCR beta signatures were CMV infection and matching HLA type. Points from the study as a whole: Dominant in the ex vivo response were TCR beta clonotypes restricted by HLA-C and specific for CMV. Based on cumulative public TCR beta family frequency, carriers of CMV plus the relevant HLA were identified.

TCRdb re-analysed the reads in MiXCR, keeping a single row per CDR3 protein. This table has roughly 920,000 distinct CDR3 sequences, roughly 30% appearing once. For this clonotype: Its specificity is not known.

With 0 bases clipped from V and 2 bases from J, the junction kept 5 bases outside the gene matches. Germline-derived CDR1 and CDR2 are LNHDA and SQIVND (reference sequence). The CDR3 is made up of 16 amino acids. The receptor was derived from a human donor in good health (CMV status not recorded). Some clones in this sample may be carry-over from other donors' samples. The sample in question was cultured CD8+ T cells from PBMCs, obtained from culture after CMV antigen stimulation. This rearrangement joins TRBV19 to TRBJ2-3; 7 bases line up with TRBD2. For the CDR3, the DNA is TGTGCCAGTAGTATAGACAGTGGGGGGGTCACAGATACGCAGTATTTT. Its translation is CASSIDSGGVTDTQYF.